What follows is one T cell receptor (beta chain) and its context. What this receptor recognizes is not known. No quality values exist for individual bases; no much larger clone is one base distant. The method was 5' RACE. Sequencing relied on an Illumina HiSeq 2000. Template switching added a universal primer binding site, and the final cDNA carried a unique molecular identifier that allowed TCR cDNA molecules to be counted accurately. First-strand cDNA for TCR alpha and beta chains was synthesized from specific primers in the conserved constant-segment region. To control for contamination, each cDNA library was double barcoded with a SMART-Mk sample barcode plus Illumina barcodes. Two successive PCR steps introduced TruSeq adapter sequences along with Illumina sample barcodes. The Illumina HiSeq platform was used with custom primers to sequence TCR alpha and beta cDNA libraries. As for the original processing: MiGEC processed the raw reads to extract unique molecular identifiers, while MiXCR was used to determine the CDR3 positions. Recombination models were inferred per individual with the repgenHMM and IGoR tools using an EM algorithm. The tcR package in R was used for shared clonotype analysis, with sharing normalized by the product of cloneset sizes. Out-of-frame nonproductive sequences were analyzed to study raw recombination free of thymic and clonal selection effects. TCRdb applied fastp at Q25 and MiXCR to the public reads, then kept only in-frame beta chains. CDR3 protein duplicates are merged, each entry listing the most common genes and DNA. These V and J calls are TCRdb output, not the study's own analysis. Here the sample has roughly 470,000 distinct CDR3 sequences; 14% occur a single time. The ten largest clones add up to 0.8% to 1% of the sample.

The entry originates in a study of identical twins (dated by TCRdb to the mid-2010s). Study-level background: To test whether fetal clonotypes persist, this study deep-sequenced TCR alpha and beta repertoires from monozygotic twins, from unrelated adults of various ages, and from cord blood. Replicate twin experiments were performed at different times using different library preparation protocols to rule out contamination. The paper's findings and limits, for the study overall: Abundant cord blood beta clonotypes carried fewer insertions; young adult naive repertoires showed a weaker similar trend, while memory repertoires showed none. Zero-insertion analyses could be partly confounded by invariant T cells such as MAIT and iNKT, though diverse VJ usage argued against such confounding for most clonotypes. Compared with coincidental sharing between unrelated individuals, an excess of low generation-probability sequences was observed among out-of-frame TCR alpha sequences shared between twins. Conclusions relied on cross-sectional statistical analysis, since the same donors could not be followed over many years. Out-of-frame TCR alpha sharing in monozygotic twins was systematically underestimated by recombination models, whereas sharing between unrelated individuals was in agreement with the recombination models. In beta out-of-frame sequences, excess twin sharing was weaker, because having fewer shared sequences lowered the signal-to-noise ratio.

From its cysteine to its phenylalanine, the CDR3 spans 14 amino acids. Here the CDR3 DNA is all that survives: 42 bases in frame from base 1. Cut back by 1 base and 5 bases, the V and J ends lie 9 bases apart. Looking up the germline V gene (reference sequence) yields CDR1 LNHNV and CDR2 YYDKDF. Only healthy Caucasian donors were included. Three pairs of female monozygotic twins, all aged about 18 to 30 years, made up the twin cohort. Positive isolation kits from Invitrogen were used to isolate the CD4+ and CD8+ T cell populations. This same sample was also taken into another study, of yellow fever vaccine responses in identical twins. The second study reports: The T cell response to vaccination in identical twins was reported by the authors to appear partly convergent and partly personalized. The study precisely tracked vaccine-responding T cell clones in identical twins.

Recombination connected TRBV15 to TRBJ1-5; the D gene cannot be resolved reliably. This TCR was sampled from a woman younger than 30 in good health. The sequencing sample was made of CD4+ T cells sorted from blood. The CDR3 protein: CATSRGGQDQPQHF. The nucleotides read TGTGCCACCAGCAGAGGAGGTCAGGATCAGCCCCAGCATTTT. The full variable domain, completed from the reference TRBV15 and TRBJ1-5 proteins outside the CDR3, reads DAMVIQNPRYQVTQFGKPVTLSCSQTLNHNVMYWYQQKSSQAPKLLFHYYDKDFNNEADTPDNFQSRRPNTSFCFLDIRSPGLGDTAMYLCATSRGGQDQPQHFGDGTRLSIL.